The 14 T cell receptor beta chains below all came from one sample that was sequenced in a study of a mutant IDH1 vaccine in newly diagnosed glioma. Regarding time point: baseline, week 1 (first vaccination visit). Treatment specified: pre-vaccination baseline after standard-of-care therapy. Libraries were prepared by immunoSEQ multiplex PCR; TCRdb keeps only in-frame clonotypes and omits some of them. The data contain about 54,000 clones, 80% to 90% of them singletons. Here the sequenced sample was PBMCs, taken from a glioma patient treated with radiotherapy, temozolomide or both. These receptor sequences come from a man aged 18 to 30 with glioma.

This chain connects TRBV29-1 to TRBJ1-4; D gene ambiguous. V lost 8 bases, J lost 1 base, and 5 bases lay in between. From germline, CDR1 is SQVTM and CDR2 ANQGSEA. CDR3 size: 11 residues. CDR3 residues: CSSRTNEKLFF. The CDR3, as DNA: TGCAGCAGCCGAACTAATGAAAAACTGTTTTTT.

In DNA form, the CDR3 reads TGTGCCAGCAGCTTGGCCCCGAAGGAGCCCCAGCATTTT. This encodes CASSLAPKEPQHF. This rearrangement joins TRBV5-4 to TRBJ1-5; D ambiguous. The CDR3 sequence is 13 residues long. From germline, CDR1 is SGHNT and CDR2 YYREEE (reference sequence). Trimming stripped 0 bases from V and 8 bases from J, with 9 bases between.

The chain links TRBV28 to TRBJ1-2; D gene uncertain. The V and J ends lost 5 bases and 8 bases respectively, with 12 bases between them. The germline CDR1 and CDR2 sequences are MDHEN and SYDVKM. The CDR3 has 12 residues. CDR3 bases: TGTGCCAGCAGTCTCCCACGAGGGGGCTACACCTTC. The encoded protein is CASSLPRGGYTF.

CDR3 sequence (DNA): TGTGCCAGCAGCCCCGGACACTCAGATACGCAGTATTTT. It translates to CASSPGHSDTQYF. The chain links TRBV7-8 to TRBJ2-3; weak D call: TRBD1 (5 bases). The CDR3 totals 13 residues. The V and J ends lost 5 bases and 4 bases respectively, with 10 bases between them. Looked up from germline, CDR1 is SGHVS and CDR2 is FQNEAQ.

V and J are TRBV7-9 and TRBJ1-1; no definite D call. The germline V gene has CDR1 SEHNR and CDR2 FQNEAQ (reference sequence). Trimming took off 1 base at V and 0 bases at J, with 21 bases between the two ends. CDR3 length equals 19 residues. The CDR3 DNA sequence: TGTGCCAGCAGCTTAGAATCCGCGGCAGGACGAACTATGAACACTGAAGCTTTCTTT. It yields the protein CASSLESAAGRTMNTEAFF.

The J gene is TRBJ1-1, the V gene TRBV5-1; a weak D match, TRBD1 (6 bases). Germline V CDR1 and CDR2: SGHRS, YFSETQ. V lost 4 bases and J lost 2, with 21 bases in between. CDR3 length: 17 residues. The CDR3 is CASSPPRSGADNTEAFF. The CDR3 nucleotides read TGCGCCAGCAGCCCCCCTCGATCGGGGGCCGACAACACTGAAGCTTTCTTT.

This clone was seen a single time. The rearrangement uses TRBV5-6 and TRBJ2-2; 8 bases map to TRBD1. The V and J ends lost 7 bases and 4 bases, in that order; junction bases with no gene match: 9. Germline CDR1 SGHDT, CDR2 YYEEEE. The CDR3 has 15 amino acids. Written as DNA, the CDR3 is TGTGCCAGCCACCGGACAGGGTACGGCACCGGGGAGCTGTTTTTT. The encoded protein is CASHRTGYGTGELFF.

The chain is built from TRBV29-1 and TRBJ2-1, with D possibly TRBD2 on 6 matching bases. V gave up 5 bases and J gave up 0 bases, with 8 bases separating them. The CDR3 spans 13 residues. Germline assignment: CDR1 SQVTM and CDR2 ANQGSEA. As DNA, the CDR3 is TGCAGCGTTCGGGGGAGCTCCTACAATGAGCAGTTCTTC. Its protein is CSVRGSSYNEQFF.

V usage is TRBV10-3 and J usage is TRBJ1-2, with D possibly TRBD1 on 5 matching bases. Germline V CDR1 and CDR2: ENHRY, SYGVKD. V was shortened by 6 bases and J by 4 bases, with 12 bases between the two germline ends. The CDR3 totals 13 residues. The CDR3 reads CAISATVLYGYTF. The DNA of the CDR3 is TGTGCCATCAGCGCGACAGTTCTCTATGGCTACACCTTC.

The V gene is TRBV11-1, the J gene TRBJ2-7, with a possible D match to TRBD1 (5 bases). The CDR3 sequence is 15 residues long. The germline CDR1 and CDR2 sequences are SGHAT and FQDESV (reference sequence). Between the trimmed V and J ends, which lost 5 bases and 6 bases, there was a span of 20 bases. CDR3 loop: CASSSPRNPRGEQYF. The CDR3 nucleotides are TGTGCCAGCAGCAGCCCTCGGAACCCTAGGGGCGAGCAGTACTTC.

J is TRBJ2-4 and V is TRBV9, with D unclear. CDR3 length: 15 amino acids. Germline loops: CDR1 SGDLS, CDR2 YYNGEE. Trimming took 0 bases from V and 4 from J, leaving 11 bases between them. The CDR3 loop is CASSVDPAPKNIQYF. Here the CDR3 DNA reads TGTGCCAGCAGCGTAGACCCAGCGCCAAAAAACATTCAGTACTTC. Drawing the rest from reference TRBV9 and TRBJ2-4, the complete variable domain is DSGVTQTPKHLITATGQRVTLRCSPRSGDLSVYWYQQSLDQGLQFLIQYYNGEERAKGNILERFSAQQFPDLHSELNLSSLELGDSALYFCASSVDPAPKNIQYFGAGTRLSVL.

This clone appeared once. The chain links TRBV5-4 to TRBJ1-1; D is ambiguous. Looked up from germline, CDR1 is SGHNT and CDR2 is YYREEE (reference sequence). V was pared by 4 bases and J by 1 base, with 8 bases between. The CDR3 loop spans 13 amino acids. For the CDR3, the DNA is TGTGCCAGCAGCGCTGAACGGAACACTGAAGCTTTCTTT. Encoded protein: CASSAERNTEAFF. Complete variable domain (other parts from reference TRBV5-4 and TRBJ1-1): ETGVTQSPTHLIKTRGQQVTLRCSSQSGHNTVSWYQQALGQGPQFIFQYYREEENGRGNFPPRFSGLQFPNYSSELNVNALELDDSALYLCASSAERNTEAFFGQGTRLTVV.

The J gene is TRBJ2-7, the V gene TRBV7-9, with 7 bases fitting TRBD1. The germline V gene has CDR1 SEHNR and CDR2 FQNEAQ (reference sequence). The CDR3 sequence is 14 residues long. The J segment lost 2 bases and the V segment lost 6 bases, leaving 7 bases of the junction unmatched. The CDR3 DNA reads TGTGCCAGCAGTGTGGCCGGGACAGCCTACGAGCAGTACTTC. Protein product: CASSVAGTAYEQYF.

V usage is TRBV4-3 and J usage is TRBJ2-5, with D possibly being TRBD2 (7 bases). Germline CDR1 reads LGHNA; CDR2 reads YSLEER. V lost 0 bases to trimming and J lost 2 bases, with 10 bases between them. The CDR3 is 15 residues long. CDR3 in DNA: TGCGCCAGCAGCCAAGAAGGGGGGGGGCAAGAGACCCAGTACTTC. It codes for CASSQEGGGQETQYF.